The text below deals with one T cell receptor beta chain. Its antigen is unidentified. The data derive from a study of blood T cells in healthy people across ages. The study, taken as a whole, reports: The CMV status of each donor remained undetermined, and this could have confounded shifts in expanded clonotypes.

Alongside a J-beta primer mix, a sample-barcoded 5' primer served in a second PCR lasting roughly 6 to 12 cycles. Each CDR3 protein is one row after TCRdb ran MiXCR on the 5' RACE reads. The sample consists of about 1 million distinct CDR3 sequences, 40% to 50% of them appearing once. CDR3 length: 11 residues. Germline V gene data show CDR1 as MNHEY and CDR2 as SVGAGI. Deletions cut 10 bases from V and 0 bases from J, with 6 bases between. This chain connects TRBV6-5 to TRBJ1-2, with no clear D. Sequenced: blood. The source is a woman in her fifties or sixties in good health. The CDR3: CATQSNYGYTF. DNA of the CDR3: TGTGCCACCCAATCTAACTATGGCTACACCTTC.